The 22 T cell receptor beta chains presented below share a single source sample, sequenced in a study of breast tumors, draining lymph nodes, adjacent tissues (dated by TCRdb to between 2015 and 2016). The library was made by multiplex PCR. Sequencing was performed on an Illumina HiSeq 2000. Through fastp at Q25 and MiXCR, TCRdb rebuilt clones from the public reads, retaining in-frame beta chains. Under each unique CDR3 protein, matching rows form one entry showing the most common genes and DNA. The sample contains about 130,000 distinct CDR3 sequences, just under 20% of them found a single time. The ten biggest clones cover more than 3% of the sample. Lymph node samples came from the axillary draining lymph nodes of breast cancer patients. Source material: axillary lymph node tissue. These receptors all stem from a female donor with breast cancer. Some clones in this sample may be carry-over from other donors' samples.

This clonotype has at least ten counts. The rearrangement joins TRBV6-5 to TRBJ1-2; D not resolved. V was trimmed by 7 bases and J by 6 bases, leaving 15 bases between them. This CDR3 is 13 amino acids long. The germline gives CDR1 MNHEY, CDR2 SVGAGI. This CDR3 is CASTPASRDGYTF. For the CDR3, the DNA is TGTGCCAGCACTCCTGCGTCGAGGGATGGCTACACCTTC.

This clonotype has a count of ten or more. The chain combines TRBV7-3 with TRBJ2-1; 14 bases match TRBD2. V lost 1 base to trimming and J lost 9 bases; unmatched junction nucleotides: 11. Germline V gene sequence: CDR1 SGHTA, CDR2 FQGTGA. The CDR3 runs 18 residues. The chain's CDR3 is CASSLKPPGLAGGGEQFF. The CDR3 coding sequence is TGTGCCAGCAGCTTAAAGCCCCCAGGACTAGCGGGAGGCGGTGAGCAGTTCTTC.

This clonotype occurred once. It is likely a read error, because the conserved phenylalanine at the end of the CDR3 is missing. V is TRBV24-1 and J is TRBJ2-1; D uncertain. The CDR3 contains 15 residues. Germline V gives CDR1 KGHDR, CDR2 SFDVKD. Here the CDR3 DNA reads TGCGCCACCAGTGTTTCTAGTGGTTACCAACATGAGCAGTTCTCC. Protein: CATSVSSGYQHEQFS.

The CDR3 region has the DNA TGTGCCAGCAGAAATAGCGGGACGTTGGTTCAAGAGACCCAGTACTTC. Translating gives CASRNSGTLVQETQYF. The chain combines TRBV28 with TRBJ2-5, with 8 nucleotides matching TRBD2. Germline V CDR1 and CDR2: MDHEN, SYDVKM. The junction had 11 bases not matched to a gene; V was cut back by 6 bases and J by 2 bases. CDR3 size: 16 residues.

With regard to this clonotype: This may come from a read error, since a much larger clone is one base off. This rearrangement joins TRBV18 to TRBJ2-7; D unclear. The V and J ends lost 0 bases and 3 bases respectively, with 12 bases between them. Germline V gene lookup returns CDR1 KGHSH and CDR2 LQKENI. The CDR3 has 15 amino acids. For the CDR3, the DNA is TGTGCCAGCTCACCACCGGACCACCTGCACTACGAGCAGTACTTC. Residues: CASSPPDHLHYEQYF.

This clonotype was seen repeatedly, ten times or more. V gene TRBV6-1 combines with J gene TRBJ2-1; 7 bases are shared with TRBD1. Germline assignment: CDR1 MNHNS and CDR2 SASEGT. V shed 4 bases, J shed 4 bases, and the junction held 13 bases outside the gene matches. This CDR3 spans 17 amino acids. Here the CDR3 reads CASSAHRRDRVYNEQFF. The CDR3 DNA reads as TGTGCCAGCAGTGCCCACAGAAGGGACAGAGTATACAATGAGCAGTTCTTC.

Many counts were recorded for this clonotype. CDR3 sequence (DNA): TGTGCCACCAGTGATCCCGGGACAGGGACTATTCAGCCCCAGCATTTT. Its translation is CATSDPGTGTIQPQHF. V usage is TRBV24-1 and J usage is TRBJ1-5; 9 bases agree with TRBD1. CDR1 and CDR2 from the germline V gene are KGHDR and SFDVKD. The junction had 8 bases not matched to a gene; V was cut back by 3 bases and J by 6 bases. This CDR3 comprises 16 residues.

This clonotype came up once. One junction end does not reproduce the germline sequence, and a read error may be involved. The V gene is TRBV20-1, the J gene TRBJ2-7; D perhaps matches TRBD2 (5 bases). The germline gives CDR1 DFQATT, CDR2 SNEGSKA (reference sequence). This CDR3 contains 16 residues. CDR3 residues: CSARDSRALSSYERYF. For the CDR3, the DNA is TGCAGTGCTAGAGATTCGAGGGCTCTGAGCTCCTACGAGCGGTACTTT.

Turning to this clonotype: This could be a read error, since a much larger clone is one nucleotide away. As the CDR3 is not closed by the conserved phenylalanine or tryptophan, this likely results from a read error. The V call is TRBV14, the J call TRBJ2-3, with D possibly being TRBD1 or TRBD2 (5 bases each). The CDR3 totals 14 residues. The germline gives CDR1 SGHDN, CDR2 FVKESK. The V and J ends lost 3 bases and 2 bases respectively, with 9 bases between them. CDR3 in DNA: TGTGCCAGCAGCCACGGGGCCTTCACAGATACGCAGTATCTT. It specifies CASSHGAFTDTQYL.

This clonotype occurred once. With a much larger clone just one base away, this may be a read error. The rearrangement links TRBV15 to TRBJ2-1, with D perhaps matching TRBD1 (6 bases). In germline, CDR1 is LNHNV, CDR2 YYDKDF (reference sequence). CDR3 size: 15 residues. The V end was cut by 0 bases, the J end by 3 bases, with 9 bases between. The CDR3 DNA sequence: TGTGCCACCAGCAGAGACAGGGGATTCTACAATGAGCAGTTCTTC. Encoded protein: CATSRDRGFYNEQFF.

This clonotype was seen just once. Because it lacks the conserved phenylalanine or tryptophan at the end, this CDR3 is likely a read error. The V call is TRBV30, the J call TRBJ1-6; no reliable D call. Germline assignment: CDR1 GTSNPN and CDR2 SVGIG (reference sequence). This CDR3 comprises 14 residues. The CDR3 loop reads CARSVAGLNSPLHC. The CDR3 bases are TGTGCCCGGAGTGTGGCAGGACTAAATTCACCCCTCCACTGT.

This clonotype has at least ten counts. The CDR3 region is CASSQEHVYQETQYF. For the CDR3, the DNA is TGTGCCAGCAGCCAAGAGCACGTGTACCAAGAGACCCAGTACTTC. The V gene is TRBV14, the J gene TRBJ2-5; no clear D gene. Germline CDR1 reads SGHDN; CDR2 reads FVKESK. Trimming took 0 bases from V and 0 from J, leaving 8 bases between them. The CDR3 is 15 amino acids. Using reference TRBV14 and TRBJ2-5 for the parts outside the CDR3, the full variable domain is EAGVTQFPSHSVIEKGQTVTLRCDPISGHDNLYWYRRVMGKEIKFLLHFVKESKQDESGMPNNRFLAERTGGTYSTLKVQPAELEDSGVYFCASSQEHVYQETQYFGPGTRLLVL.

In the case of this clonotype: A much larger clone differs by one base, so this may be a read error. CDR3 protein: CASSSASISYEQYF. For the CDR3, the DNA is TGTGCCAGCAGTTCAGCGAGCATCTCCTACGAGCAGTACTTC. The gene calls are TRBV27 and TRBJ2-7; D is uncertain. There are 14 residues in the CDR3. The V end lost 4 bases, the J end lost 0 bases, and 10 bases lay between the germline ends. Germline values: CDR1 MNHEY, CDR2 SMNVEV (reference sequence).

This clonotype has at least ten counts. The gene calls are TRBV7-2 and TRBJ2-1, with 8 bases that match TRBD2. This CDR3 is built from 14 residues. CDR1 SGHTA and CDR2 FQGNSA come from the germline V gene. V trimming: 5 bases; J trimming: 13 bases; junction bases outside the gene matches: 13. The CDR3 DNA is TGTGCCAGCAGCCCCCCCCGGGGACGGGGGGGCCAGTTCTTC. It yields the protein CASSPPRGRGGQFF.

The sample holds many counts of this clonotype. The chain employs TRBV29-1 and TRBJ2-5, with 9 nucleotides matching TRBD1. The CDR3 covers 17 residues. CDR1 is SQVTM, CDR2 ANQGSEA, per germline. Germline trimming cut 0 bases from V and 5 bases from J; bases unmatched to any gene: 13. CDR3 DNA sequence: TGCAGCGTTGAAGATCTTCGTGGGACAGGGATGTTCGAGACCCAGTACTTC. It specifies CSVEDLRGTGMFETQYF.

Details on this clonotype: With a much larger clone just one base away, this may be a read error. V and J are TRBV24-1 and TRBJ2-5; possible D gene TRBD2, 7 bases. Germline V gene sequence: CDR1 KGHDR, CDR2 SFDVKD. This CDR3 contains 16 residues. The CDR3 loop reads CATSDPNGGLREAQYF. The CDR3 nucleotides are TGTGCCACCAGTGATCCCAACGGGGGGCTACGAGAGGCCCAGTACTTC.

This clonotype was observed many times. The chain joins TRBV5-1 to TRBJ2-7; the D is unclear. This CDR3 has 13 amino acids. Looked up from germline, CDR1 is SGHRS and CDR2 is YFSETQ. Trimming left V 4 bases short and J 0 bases short, with 8 bases between. CDR3 loop: CASSETSSYEQYF. Written as DNA, the CDR3 is TGCGCCAGCAGCGAGACGAGCTCCTACGAGCAGTACTTC.

As for this clonotype: With a much larger clone just one base away, this may be a read error. The V gene is TRBV28, the J gene TRBJ2-5; possible D gene TRBD2, 6 bases. The CDR3 runs to 14 residues. Per germline, CDR1 MDHEN and CDR2 SYDVKM. The CDR3 region is CAGSLGRAGETQYF. Here the CDR3 DNA reads TGTGCCGGCAGTTTAGGACGGGCGGGGGAGACCCAGTACTTC.

This clonotype was detected many times. The gene calls are TRBV2 and TRBJ2-1; D unclear. This CDR3 region has 16 residues. The V gene lost 5 bases and the J gene lost 1 base, with 15 bases spanning the gap. CDR1 and CDR2 from the germline V gene are SNHLY and FYNNEI. This CDR3 is CASSIDSRASYNEQFF. CDR3 in DNA: TGTGCCAGCAGTATTGATAGTAGGGCGTCCTACAATGAGCAGTTCTTC.

This clonotype has at least ten counts. The genes are TRBV11-3 and TRBJ2-1; 13 bases fit TRBD2. Trimming took 4 bases from V and 5 from J; bases not matched to a gene: 5. From germline, CDR1 is SGHNT and CDR2 YENEEA. This CDR3 has 16 amino acids. CDR3 residues: CASSSGTSGIDNEQFF. DNA for the CDR3: TGTGCCAGCAGCTCCGGGACTAGCGGGATAGACAATGAGCAGTTCTTC.

J is TRBJ1-2 and V is TRBV28; D remains ambiguous. CDR3 size: 13 residues. Trimming shortened V by 6 bases and J by 5 bases, and 13 bases separated the two germline ends. Looked up from germline, CDR1 is MDHEN and CDR2 is SYDVKM. This CDR3 is CASSRTARYGYTF. The CDR3, as DNA: TGTGCCAGCAGCCGGACCGCCCGTTATGGCTACACCTTC.

This clonotype was observed a few times. This rearrangement joins TRBV28 to TRBJ2-3; 8 bases are shared with TRBD1. Germline-derived CDR1 and CDR2 are MDHEN and SYDVKM. This CDR3 region has 14 residues. J gave up 1 base and V 6 bases, and 3 bases lay outside the gene matches. The CDR3 sequence is CASSQDRGTDTQYF. DNA for the CDR3: TGTGCCAGCAGCCAGGACAGGGGCACAGATACGCAGTATTTT.